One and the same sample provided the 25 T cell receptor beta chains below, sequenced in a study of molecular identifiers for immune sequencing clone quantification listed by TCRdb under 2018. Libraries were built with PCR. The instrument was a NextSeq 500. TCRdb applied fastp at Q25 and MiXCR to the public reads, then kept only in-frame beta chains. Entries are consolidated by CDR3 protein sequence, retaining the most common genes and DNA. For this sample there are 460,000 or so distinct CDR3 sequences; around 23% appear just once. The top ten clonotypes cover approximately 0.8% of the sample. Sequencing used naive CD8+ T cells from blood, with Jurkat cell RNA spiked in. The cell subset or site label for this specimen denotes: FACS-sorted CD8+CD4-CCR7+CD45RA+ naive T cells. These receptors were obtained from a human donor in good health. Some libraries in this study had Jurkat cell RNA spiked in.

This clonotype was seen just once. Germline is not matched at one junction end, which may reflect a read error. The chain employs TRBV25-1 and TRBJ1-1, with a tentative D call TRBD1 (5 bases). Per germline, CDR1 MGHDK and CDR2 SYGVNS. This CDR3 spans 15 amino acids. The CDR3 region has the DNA TGTGCCAGCAGTGAATTCCAGGGTGTGTTCACTGGAGCTTTCTTT. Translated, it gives CASSEFQGVFTGAFF.

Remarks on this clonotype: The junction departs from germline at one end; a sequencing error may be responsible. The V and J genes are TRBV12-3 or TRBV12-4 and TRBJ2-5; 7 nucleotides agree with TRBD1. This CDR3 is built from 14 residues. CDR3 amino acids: CASSHGTEQGTQYF. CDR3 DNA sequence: TGTGCCAGCAGTCACGGGACAGAACAAGGGACCCAGTACTTC.

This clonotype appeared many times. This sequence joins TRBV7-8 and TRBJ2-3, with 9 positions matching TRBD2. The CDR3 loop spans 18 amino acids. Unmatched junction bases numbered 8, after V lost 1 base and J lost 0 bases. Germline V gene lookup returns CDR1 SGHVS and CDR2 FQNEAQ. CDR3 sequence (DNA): TGTGCCAGCAGCTTAGAGAATGCCCTAGCGGGGAGCACAGATACGCAGTATTTT. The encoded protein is CASSLENALAGSTDTQYF.

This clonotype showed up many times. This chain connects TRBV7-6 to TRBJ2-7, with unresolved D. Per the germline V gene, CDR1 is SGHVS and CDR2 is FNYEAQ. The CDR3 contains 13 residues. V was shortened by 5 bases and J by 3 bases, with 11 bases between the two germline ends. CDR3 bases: TGTGCCAGCAGCCCCGGAATGGGCTACGAGCAGTACTTC. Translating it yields CASSPGMGYEQYF.

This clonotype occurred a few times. The DNA of the CDR3 is TGCAGTGCTAGGTCTGGGGACAAAACGTCGACAGTGCCTTGGGACGAGCAGTACTTC. Encoded protein: CSARSGDKTSTVPWDEQYF. The chain couples TRBV20-1 to TRBJ2-7; D is possibly TRBD1 (6 bases). The CDR3 covers 19 residues. Deletions cut 3 bases from V and 5 bases from J, with 32 bases between. Germline values: CDR1 DFQATT, CDR2 SNEGSKA (reference sequence).

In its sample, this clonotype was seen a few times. Written as DNA, the CDR3 is TGCGCCAGCAGTTCGGCAGCGGGGGTAGTCTCCTACGAGCAGTACTTC. Translated, it gives CASSSAAGVVSYEQYF. The chain joins TRBV4-3 to TRBJ2-7; 8 bases match TRBD2. This CDR3 comprises 16 residues. The V gene's germline CDR1 is LGHNA and CDR2 YSLEER. V lost 6 bases, J lost 0 bases, and 10 bases stayed unmatched.

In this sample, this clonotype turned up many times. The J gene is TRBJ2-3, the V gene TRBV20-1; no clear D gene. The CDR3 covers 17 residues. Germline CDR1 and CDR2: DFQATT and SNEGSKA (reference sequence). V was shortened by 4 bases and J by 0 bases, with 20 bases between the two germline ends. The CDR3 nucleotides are TGCAGTGCTACTTCTATCCGCGCCGGGCTTAGCACAGATACGCAGTATTTT. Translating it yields CSATSIRAGLSTDTQYF.

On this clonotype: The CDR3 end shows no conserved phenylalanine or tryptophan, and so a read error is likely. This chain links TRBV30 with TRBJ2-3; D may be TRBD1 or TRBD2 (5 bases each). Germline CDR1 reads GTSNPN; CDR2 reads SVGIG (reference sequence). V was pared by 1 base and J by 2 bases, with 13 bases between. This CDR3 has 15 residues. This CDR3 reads CAWSGGDGFTDTQYS. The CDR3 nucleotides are TGTGCCTGGAGTGGAGGGGACGGATTCACAGATACGCAGTATTCT.

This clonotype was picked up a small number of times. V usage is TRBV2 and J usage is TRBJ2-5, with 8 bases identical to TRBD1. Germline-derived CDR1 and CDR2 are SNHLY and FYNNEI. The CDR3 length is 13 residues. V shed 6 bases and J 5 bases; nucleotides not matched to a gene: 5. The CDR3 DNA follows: TGTGCCAGCAGCAGACAGGGGATCGAGACCCAGTACTTC. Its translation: CASSRQGIETQYF.

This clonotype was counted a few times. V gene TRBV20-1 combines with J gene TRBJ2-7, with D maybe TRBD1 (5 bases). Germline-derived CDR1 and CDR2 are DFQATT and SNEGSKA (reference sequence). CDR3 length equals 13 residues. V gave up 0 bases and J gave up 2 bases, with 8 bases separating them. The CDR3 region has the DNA TGCAGTGCTAGAGACCAGGGAACCTACGAGCAGTACTTC. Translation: CSARDQGTYEQYF.

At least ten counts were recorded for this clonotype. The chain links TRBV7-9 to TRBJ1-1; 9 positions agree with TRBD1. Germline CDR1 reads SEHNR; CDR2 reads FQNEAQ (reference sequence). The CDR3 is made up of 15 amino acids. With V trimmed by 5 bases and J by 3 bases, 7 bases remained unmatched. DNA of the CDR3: TGTGCCAGCAGCAAAGCTACAGGGGGCCACACTGAAGCTTTCTTT. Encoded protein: CASSKATGGHTEAFF.

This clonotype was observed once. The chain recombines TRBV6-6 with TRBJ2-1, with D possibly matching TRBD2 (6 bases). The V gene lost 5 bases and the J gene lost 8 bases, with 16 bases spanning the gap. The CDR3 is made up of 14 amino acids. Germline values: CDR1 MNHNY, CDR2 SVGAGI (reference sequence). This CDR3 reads CASSPRGGSDEQFF. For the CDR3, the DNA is TGTGCCAGCAGTCCGCGGGGTGGTTCTGATGAGCAGTTCTTC.

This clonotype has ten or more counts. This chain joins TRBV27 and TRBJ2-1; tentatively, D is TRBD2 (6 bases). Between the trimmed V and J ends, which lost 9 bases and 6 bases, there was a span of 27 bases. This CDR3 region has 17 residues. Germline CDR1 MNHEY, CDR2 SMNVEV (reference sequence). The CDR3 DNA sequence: TGTGCCAGTCGTTCCTCTGCCCGGGGGTGGGCCGGCAATGAGCAGTTCTTC. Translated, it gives CASRSSARGWAGNEQFF.

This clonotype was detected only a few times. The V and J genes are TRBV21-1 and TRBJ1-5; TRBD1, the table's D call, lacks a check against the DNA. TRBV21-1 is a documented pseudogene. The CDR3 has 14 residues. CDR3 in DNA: TGTGCCAGCAGCAAAGGAGGGACAGATCAGCCCCAGCATTTT. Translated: CASSKGGTDQPQHF.

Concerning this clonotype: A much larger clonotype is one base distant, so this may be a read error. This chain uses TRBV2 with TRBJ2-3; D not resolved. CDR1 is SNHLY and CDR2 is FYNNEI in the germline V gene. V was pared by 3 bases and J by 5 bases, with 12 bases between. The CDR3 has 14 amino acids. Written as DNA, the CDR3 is TGTGCCAGCAGTGAGGACCAACTGGGAGATACGCAGTATTTT. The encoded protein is CASSEDQLGDTQYF. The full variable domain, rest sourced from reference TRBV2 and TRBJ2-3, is EPEVTQTPSHQVTQMGQEVILRCVPISNHLYFYWYRQILGQKVEFLVSFYNNEISEKSEIFDDQFSVERPDGSNFTLKIRSTKLEDSAMYFCASSEDQLGDTQYFGPGTRLTVL.

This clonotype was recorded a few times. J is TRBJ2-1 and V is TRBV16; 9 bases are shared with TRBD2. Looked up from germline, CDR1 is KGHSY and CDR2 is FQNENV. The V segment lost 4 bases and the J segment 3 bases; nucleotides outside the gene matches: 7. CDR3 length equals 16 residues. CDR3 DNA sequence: TGTGCCAGCAGCCCCCCCCAAGCGGGGGGCTACAATGAGCAGTTCTTC. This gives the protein CASSPPQAGGYNEQFF. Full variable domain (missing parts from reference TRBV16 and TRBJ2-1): GEEVAQTPKHLVRGEGQKAKLYCAPIKGHSYVFWYQQVLKNEFKFLISFQNENVFDETGMPKERFSAKCLPNSPCSLEIQATKLEDSAVYFCASSPPQAGGYNEQFFGPGTRLTVL.

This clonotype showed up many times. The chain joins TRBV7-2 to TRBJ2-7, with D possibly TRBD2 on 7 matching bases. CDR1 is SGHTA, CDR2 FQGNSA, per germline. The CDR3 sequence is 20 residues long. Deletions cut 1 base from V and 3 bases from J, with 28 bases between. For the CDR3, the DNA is TGTGCCAGCAGCTTAGGGGTCGGCGGGGGCCAGACCAACCGAAACTACGAGCAGTACTTC. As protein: CASSLGVGGGQTNRNYEQYF. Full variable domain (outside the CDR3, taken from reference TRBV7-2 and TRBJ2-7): GAGVSQSPSNKVTEKGKDVELRCDPISGHTALYWYRQSLGQGLEFLIYFQGNSAPDKSGLPSDRFSAERTGGSVSTLTIQRTQQEDSAVYLCASSLGVGGGQTNRNYEQYFGPGTRLTVT.

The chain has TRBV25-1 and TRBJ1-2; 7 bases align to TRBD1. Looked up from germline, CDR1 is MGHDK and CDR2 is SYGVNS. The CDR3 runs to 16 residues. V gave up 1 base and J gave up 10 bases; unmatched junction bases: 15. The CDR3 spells CASSESLEGGVGDYTF. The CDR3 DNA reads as TGTGCCAGCAGTGAATCGCTGGAAGGGGGCGTAGGAGACTACACCTTC.

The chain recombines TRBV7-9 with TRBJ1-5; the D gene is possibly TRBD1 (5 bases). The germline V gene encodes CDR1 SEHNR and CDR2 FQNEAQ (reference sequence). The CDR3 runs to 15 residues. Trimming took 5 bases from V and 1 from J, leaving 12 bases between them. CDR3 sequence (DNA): TGTGCCAGCAGCCCGGGGCTAGGCAGCAATCAGCCCCAGCATTTT. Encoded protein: CASSPGLGSNQPQHF.

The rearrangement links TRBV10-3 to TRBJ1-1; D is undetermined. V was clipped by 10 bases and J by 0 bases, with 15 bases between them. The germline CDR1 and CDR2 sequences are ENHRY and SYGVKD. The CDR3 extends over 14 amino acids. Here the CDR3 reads CATLRESLNTEAFF. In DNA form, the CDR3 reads TGTGCCACCTTACGGGAGAGCCTGAACACTGAAGCTTTCTTT.

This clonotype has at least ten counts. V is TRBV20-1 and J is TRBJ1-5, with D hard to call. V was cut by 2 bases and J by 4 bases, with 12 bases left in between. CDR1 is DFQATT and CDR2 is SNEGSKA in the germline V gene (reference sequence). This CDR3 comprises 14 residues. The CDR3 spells CSARFGRMNQPQHF. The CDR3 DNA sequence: TGCAGTGCTAGATTCGGCAGAATGAATCAGCCCCAGCATTTT.

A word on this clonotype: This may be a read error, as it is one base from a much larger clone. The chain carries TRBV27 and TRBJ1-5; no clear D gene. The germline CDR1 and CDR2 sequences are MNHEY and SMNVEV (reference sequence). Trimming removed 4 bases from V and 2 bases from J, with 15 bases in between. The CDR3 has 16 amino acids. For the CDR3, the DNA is TGTGCCAGCAGTTCGATACCGGTAGGCGGCAATCAGCCCCAGCATTTT. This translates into CASSSIPVGGNQPQHF.

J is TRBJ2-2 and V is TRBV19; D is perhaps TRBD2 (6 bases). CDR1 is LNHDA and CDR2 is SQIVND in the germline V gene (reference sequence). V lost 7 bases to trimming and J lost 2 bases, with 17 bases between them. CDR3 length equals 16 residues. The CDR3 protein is CASNPHGGGNTGELFF. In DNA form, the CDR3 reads TGTGCCAGTAATCCCCACGGGGGAGGAAACACCGGGGAGCTGTTTTTT.

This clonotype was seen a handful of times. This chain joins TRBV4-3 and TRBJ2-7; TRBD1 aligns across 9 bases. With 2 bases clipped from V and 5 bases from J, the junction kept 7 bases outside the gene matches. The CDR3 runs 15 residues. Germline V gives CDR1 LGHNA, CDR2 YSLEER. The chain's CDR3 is CASSQWGTGSDEQYF. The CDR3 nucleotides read TGCGCCAGCAGCCAATGGGGGACAGGGTCGGACGAGCAGTACTTC.

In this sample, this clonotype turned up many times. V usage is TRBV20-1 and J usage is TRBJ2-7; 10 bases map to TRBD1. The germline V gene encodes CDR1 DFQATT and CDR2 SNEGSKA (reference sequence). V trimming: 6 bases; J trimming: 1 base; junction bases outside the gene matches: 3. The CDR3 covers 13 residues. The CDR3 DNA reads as TGCAGTGCGGGGACAGGGGAGTCCTACGAGCAGTACTTC. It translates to CSAGTGESYEQYF.